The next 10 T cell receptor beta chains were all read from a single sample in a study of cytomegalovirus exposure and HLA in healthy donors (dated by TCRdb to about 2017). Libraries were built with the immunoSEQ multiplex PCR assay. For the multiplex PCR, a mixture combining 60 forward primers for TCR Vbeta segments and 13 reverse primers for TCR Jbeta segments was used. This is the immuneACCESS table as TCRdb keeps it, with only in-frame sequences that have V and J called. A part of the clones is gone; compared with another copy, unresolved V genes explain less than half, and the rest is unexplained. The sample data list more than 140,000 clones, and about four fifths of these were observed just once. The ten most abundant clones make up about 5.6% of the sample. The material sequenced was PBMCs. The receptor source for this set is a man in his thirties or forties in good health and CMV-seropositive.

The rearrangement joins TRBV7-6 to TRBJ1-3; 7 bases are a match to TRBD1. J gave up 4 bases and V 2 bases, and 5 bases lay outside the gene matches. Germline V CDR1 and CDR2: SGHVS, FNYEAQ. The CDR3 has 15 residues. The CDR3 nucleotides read TGTGCCAGCAGCTTATCGGGACAGAAGGGAAACACCATATATTTT. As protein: CASSLSGQKGNTIYF.

CDR3 coding DNA: TGTGCCAGCAGCGTACACGGGAACGTCCTGACTTTC. It codes for CASSVHGNVLTF. J is TRBJ2-6 and V is TRBV9; D call uncertain. There are 12 residues in the CDR3. V dropped 1 base and J dropped 10 bases, with 6 bases sitting between them. CDR1 is SGDLS, CDR2 YYNGEE, per germline.

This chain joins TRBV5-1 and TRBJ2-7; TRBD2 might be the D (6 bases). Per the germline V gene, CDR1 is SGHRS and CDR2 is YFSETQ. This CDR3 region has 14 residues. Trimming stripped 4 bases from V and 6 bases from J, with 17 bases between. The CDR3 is CASSQNAPGVEQYF. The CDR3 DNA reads TGCGCCAGCAGCCAAAATGCGCCGGGGGTCGAGCAGTACTTC.

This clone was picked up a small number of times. The CDR3 protein is CASSQDVHRGHFGNTIYF. The DNA of the CDR3 is TGCGCCAGCAGCCAAGATGTCCACAGGGGGCATTTCGGTAACACCATATATTTT. The chain is built from TRBV5-1 and TRBJ1-3, with 9 bases identical to TRBD1. There are 18 residues in the CDR3. Germline lookup yields CDR1 SGHRS and CDR2 YFSETQ. With 4 bases clipped from V and 7 bases from J, the junction kept 18 bases outside the gene matches.

The CDR3 region is CASSFGGPALGTQYF. CDR3 bases: TGTGCCAGCAGTTTCGGGGGGCCGGCCTTGGGTACGCAGTATTTT. The J gene is TRBJ2-3, the V gene TRBV27; possibly TRBD2 for D (7 bases). Trimming shortened V by 3 bases and J by 8 bases, and 18 bases separated the two germline ends. The CDR3 is 15 residues long. CDR1 and CDR2 from the germline V gene are MNHEY and SMNVEV (reference sequence).

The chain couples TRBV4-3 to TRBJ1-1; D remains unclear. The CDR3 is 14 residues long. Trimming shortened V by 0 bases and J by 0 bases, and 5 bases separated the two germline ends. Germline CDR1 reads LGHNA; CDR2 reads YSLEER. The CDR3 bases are TGCGCCAGCAGCCAAGATCGGGTGAACACTGAAGCTTTCTTT. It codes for CASSQDRVNTEAFF.

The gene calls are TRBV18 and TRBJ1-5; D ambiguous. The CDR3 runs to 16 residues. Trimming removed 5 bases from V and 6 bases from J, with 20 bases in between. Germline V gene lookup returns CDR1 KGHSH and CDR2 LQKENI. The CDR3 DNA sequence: TGTGCCAGCTCAACATCCTCGCTTGCGCGGGGTCAGCCCCAGCATTTT. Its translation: CASSTSSLARGQPQHF.

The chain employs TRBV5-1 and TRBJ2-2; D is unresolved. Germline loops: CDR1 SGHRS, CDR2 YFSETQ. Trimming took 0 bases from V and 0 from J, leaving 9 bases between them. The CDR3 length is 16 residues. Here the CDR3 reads CASSLGSHPNTGELFF. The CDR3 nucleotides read TGCGCCAGCAGCTTGGGCTCACACCCGAACACCGGGGAGCTGTTTTTT.

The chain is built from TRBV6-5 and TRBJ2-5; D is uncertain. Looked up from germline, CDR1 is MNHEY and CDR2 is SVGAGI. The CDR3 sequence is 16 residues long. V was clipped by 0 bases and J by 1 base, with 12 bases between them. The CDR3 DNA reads TGTGCCAGCAGTTACTCGGTACCAGTGTTCCAAGAGACCCAGTACTTC. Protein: CASSYSVPVFQETQYF.

The CDR3 protein is CASSIDWTGTPDDQYF. DNA for the CDR3: TGTGCCAGTAGTATAGACTGGACAGGGACCCCGGACGACCAGTACTTC. The chain has TRBV19 and TRBJ2-5; TRBD1 aligns across 8 bases. V trimming: 0 bases; J trimming: 10 bases; junction bases outside the gene matches: 13. Germline V gene lookup returns CDR1 LNHDA and CDR2 SQIVND (reference sequence). CDR3 length: 16 residues.